A single sample gave rise to the 2 T cell receptor beta chains below, sequenced in a study of blood T cell repertoires in COVID-19. Sequenced by immunoSEQ multiplex PCR; TCRdb stores in-frame clones only, minus some. The repertoire holds over 200,000 clones, with roughly 90% as singletons. Specimen: peripheral blood. These receptors were obtained from a man aged 30-40 years who had recovered from COVID-19.

The chain joins TRBV5-6 to TRBJ2-7; possible D gene TRBD1, 5 bases. Germline V gene data show CDR1 as SGHDT and CDR2 as YYEEEE. The V and J ends lost 4 bases and 7 bases respectively, with 9 bases between them. The CDR3 loop spans 11 amino acids. The CDR3 coding sequence is TGTGCCAGCAGCGTAACAGGAGAGCAGTACTTC. Translated, it gives CASSVTGEQYF.

The CDR3 nucleotides read TGTGCCAGCAGCCCACGAGGCAGCTTAAGTGAAAAACTGTTTTTT. Translation gives CASSPRGSLSEKLFF. This chain connects TRBV7-2 to TRBJ1-4; D is ambiguous. V lost 5 bases to trimming and J lost 7 bases, with 17 bases between them. Germline V gene data show CDR1 as SGHTA and CDR2 as FQGNSA. This CDR3 is 15 amino acids long.